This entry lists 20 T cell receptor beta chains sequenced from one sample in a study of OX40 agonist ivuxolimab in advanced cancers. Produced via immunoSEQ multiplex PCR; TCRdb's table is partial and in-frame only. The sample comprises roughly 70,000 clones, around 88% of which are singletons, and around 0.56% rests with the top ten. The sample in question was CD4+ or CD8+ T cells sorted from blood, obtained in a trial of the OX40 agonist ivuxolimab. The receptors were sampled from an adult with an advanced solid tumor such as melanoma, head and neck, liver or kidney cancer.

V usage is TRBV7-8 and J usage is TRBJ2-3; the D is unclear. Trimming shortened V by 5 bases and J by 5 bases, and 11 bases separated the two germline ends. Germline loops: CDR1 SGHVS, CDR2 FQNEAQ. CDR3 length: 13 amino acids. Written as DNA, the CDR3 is TGTGCCAGCAGCCATAGTTTGGGAGATACGCAGTATTTT. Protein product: CASSHSLGDTQYF. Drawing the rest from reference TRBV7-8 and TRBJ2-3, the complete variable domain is GAGVSQSPRYKVAKRGQDVALRCDPISGHVSLFWYQQALGQGPEFLTYFQNEAQLDKSGLPSDRFFAERPEGSVSTLKIQRTQQEDSAVYLCASSHSLGDTQYFGPGTRLTVL.

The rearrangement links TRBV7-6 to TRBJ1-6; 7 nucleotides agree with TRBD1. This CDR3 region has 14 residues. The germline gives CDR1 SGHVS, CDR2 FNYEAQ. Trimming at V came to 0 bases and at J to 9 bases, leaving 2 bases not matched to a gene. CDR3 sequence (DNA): TGTGCCAGCAGCTTAGCCCGGGACAGTTCACCCCTCCACTTT. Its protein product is CASSLARDSSPLHF.

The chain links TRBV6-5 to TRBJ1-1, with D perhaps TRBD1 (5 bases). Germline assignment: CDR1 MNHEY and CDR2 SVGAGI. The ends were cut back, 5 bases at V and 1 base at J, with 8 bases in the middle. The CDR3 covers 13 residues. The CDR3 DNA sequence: TGTGCCAGCAGTACACAGGAGAACACTGAAGCTTTCTTT. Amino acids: CASSTQENTEAFF.

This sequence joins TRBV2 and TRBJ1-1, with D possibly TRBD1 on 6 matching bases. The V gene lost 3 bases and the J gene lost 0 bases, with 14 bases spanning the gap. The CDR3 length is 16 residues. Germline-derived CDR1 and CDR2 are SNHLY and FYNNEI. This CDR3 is CASSEQQGGLNTEAFF. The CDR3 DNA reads TGTGCCAGCAGTGAGCAACAGGGTGGTTTGAACACTGAAGCTTTCTTT.

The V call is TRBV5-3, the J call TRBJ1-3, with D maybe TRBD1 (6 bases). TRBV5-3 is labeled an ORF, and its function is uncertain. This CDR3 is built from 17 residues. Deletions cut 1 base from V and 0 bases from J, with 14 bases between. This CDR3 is CARSLCRGLASGNTIYF. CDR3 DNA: TGTGCCAGAAGCTTGTGCAGGGGATTAGCCTCTGGAAACACCATATATTTT.

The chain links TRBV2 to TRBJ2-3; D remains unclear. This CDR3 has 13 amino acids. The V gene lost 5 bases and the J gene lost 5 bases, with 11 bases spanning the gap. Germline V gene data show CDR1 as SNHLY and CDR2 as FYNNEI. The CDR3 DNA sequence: TGTGCCAGCAGTCTACAAGATCAAGATACGCAGTATTTT. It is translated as CASSLQDQDTQYF.

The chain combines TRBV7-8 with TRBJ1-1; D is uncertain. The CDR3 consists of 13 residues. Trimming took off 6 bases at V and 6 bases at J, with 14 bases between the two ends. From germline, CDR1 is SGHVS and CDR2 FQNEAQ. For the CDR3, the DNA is TGTGCCAGCAGGAGAGGGCTCGGCTCTGAAGCTTTCTTT. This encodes CASRRGLGSEAFF.

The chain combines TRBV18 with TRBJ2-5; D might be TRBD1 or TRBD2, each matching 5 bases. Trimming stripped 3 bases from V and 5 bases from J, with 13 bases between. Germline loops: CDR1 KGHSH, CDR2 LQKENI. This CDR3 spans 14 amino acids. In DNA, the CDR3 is TGTGCCAGCTCACCGAGGGGATCTGGCGAGACCCAGTACTTC. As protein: CASSPRGSGETQYF.

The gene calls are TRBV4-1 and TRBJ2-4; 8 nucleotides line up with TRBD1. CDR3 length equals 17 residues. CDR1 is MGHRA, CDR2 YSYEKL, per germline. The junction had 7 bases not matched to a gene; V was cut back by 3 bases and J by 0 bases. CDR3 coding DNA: TGCGCCAGCAGCCAGGCCGGGACAGGTGGAGCCAAAAACATTCAGTACTTC. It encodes CASSQAGTGGAKNIQYF.

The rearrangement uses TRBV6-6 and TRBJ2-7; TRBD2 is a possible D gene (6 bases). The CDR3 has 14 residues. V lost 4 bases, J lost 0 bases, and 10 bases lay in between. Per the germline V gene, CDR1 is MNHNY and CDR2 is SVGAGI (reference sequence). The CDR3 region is CASSLDGSSYEQYF. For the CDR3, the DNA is TGTGCCAGCAGTTTAGACGGGAGCTCCTACGAGCAGTACTTC.

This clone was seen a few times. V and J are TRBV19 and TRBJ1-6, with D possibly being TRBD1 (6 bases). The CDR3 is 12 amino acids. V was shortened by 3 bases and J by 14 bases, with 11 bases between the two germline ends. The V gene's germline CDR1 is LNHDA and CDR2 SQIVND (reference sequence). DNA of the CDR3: TGTGCCAGTAGTATCCGCCAGGGGACCCTCCACTTT. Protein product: CASSIRQGTLHF.

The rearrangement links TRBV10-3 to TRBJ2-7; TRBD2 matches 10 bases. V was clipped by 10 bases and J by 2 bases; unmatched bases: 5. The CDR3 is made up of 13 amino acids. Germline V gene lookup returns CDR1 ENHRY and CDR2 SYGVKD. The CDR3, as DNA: TGTGCCACCCTAGCGGGGGACCCCTACGAGCAGTACTTC. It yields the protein CATLAGDPYEQYF.

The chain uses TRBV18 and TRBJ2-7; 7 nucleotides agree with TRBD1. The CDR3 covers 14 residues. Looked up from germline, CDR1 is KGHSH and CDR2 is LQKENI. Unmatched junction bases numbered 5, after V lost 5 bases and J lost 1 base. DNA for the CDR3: TGTGCCAGCTCAACAACAGGGGATTCCTACGAGCAGTACTTC. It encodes CASSTTGDSYEQYF. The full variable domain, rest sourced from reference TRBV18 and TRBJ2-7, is NAGVMQNPRHLVRRRGQEARLRCSPMKGHSHVYWYRQLPEEGLKFMVYLQKENIIDESGMPKERFSAEFPKEGPSILRIQQVVRGDSAAYFCASSTTGDSYEQYFGPGTRLTVT.

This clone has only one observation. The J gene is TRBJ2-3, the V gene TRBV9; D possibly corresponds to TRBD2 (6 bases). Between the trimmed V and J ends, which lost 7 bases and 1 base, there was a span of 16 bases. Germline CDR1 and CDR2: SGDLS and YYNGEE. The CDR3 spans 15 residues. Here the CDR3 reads CASGPVTGGTDTQYF. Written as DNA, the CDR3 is TGTGCCAGCGGGCCCGTTACGGGGGGCACAGATACGCAGTATTTT.

DNA of the CDR3: TGTGCCAGCAGTGAAGCGGGGGGGGGATACGAAAAACTGTTTTTT. As protein: CASSEAGGGYEKLFF. V gene TRBV6-1 combines with J gene TRBJ1-4, with a tentative D call TRBD1 (5 bases). Germline V gene lookup returns CDR1 MNHNS and CDR2 SASEGT. Between the trimmed V and J ends, which lost 0 bases and 8 bases, there was a span of 13 bases. The CDR3 is made up of 15 amino acids.

The CDR3 bases are TGTGCTATCTCGACAGGGGATCAGCCCCAGCATTTT. This gives the protein CAISTGDQPQHF. The chain employs TRBV28 and TRBJ1-5; 8 positions match TRBD1. Per germline, CDR1 MDHEN and CDR2 SYDVKM. The CDR3 spans 12 residues.

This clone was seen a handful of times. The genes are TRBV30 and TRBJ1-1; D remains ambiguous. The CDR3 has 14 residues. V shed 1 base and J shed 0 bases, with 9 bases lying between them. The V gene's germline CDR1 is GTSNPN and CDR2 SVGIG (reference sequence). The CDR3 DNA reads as TGTGCCTGGAGTGGACGGCGAATGAACACTGAAGCTTTCTTT. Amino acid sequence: CAWSGRRMNTEAFF.

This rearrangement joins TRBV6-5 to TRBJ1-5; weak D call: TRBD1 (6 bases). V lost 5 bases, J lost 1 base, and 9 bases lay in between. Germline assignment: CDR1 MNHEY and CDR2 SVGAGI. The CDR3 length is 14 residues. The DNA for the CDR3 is TGTGCCAGCAGTACAACAGGGAGCAATCAGCCCCAGCATTTT. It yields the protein CASSTTGSNQPQHF.

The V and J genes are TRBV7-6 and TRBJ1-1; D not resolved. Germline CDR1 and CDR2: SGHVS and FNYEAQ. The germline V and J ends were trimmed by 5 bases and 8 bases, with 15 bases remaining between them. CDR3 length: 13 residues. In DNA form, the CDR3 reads TGTGCCAGCAGCCGGACCACGGGCGAGGAAGCTTTCTTT. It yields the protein CASSRTTGEEAFF.

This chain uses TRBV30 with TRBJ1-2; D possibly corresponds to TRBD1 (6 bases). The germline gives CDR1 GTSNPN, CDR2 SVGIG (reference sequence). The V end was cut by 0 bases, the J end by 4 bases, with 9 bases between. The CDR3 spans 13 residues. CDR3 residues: CAWSVGGGYGYTF. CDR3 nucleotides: TGTGCCTGGAGTGTCGGGGGCGGCTATGGCTACACCTTC.